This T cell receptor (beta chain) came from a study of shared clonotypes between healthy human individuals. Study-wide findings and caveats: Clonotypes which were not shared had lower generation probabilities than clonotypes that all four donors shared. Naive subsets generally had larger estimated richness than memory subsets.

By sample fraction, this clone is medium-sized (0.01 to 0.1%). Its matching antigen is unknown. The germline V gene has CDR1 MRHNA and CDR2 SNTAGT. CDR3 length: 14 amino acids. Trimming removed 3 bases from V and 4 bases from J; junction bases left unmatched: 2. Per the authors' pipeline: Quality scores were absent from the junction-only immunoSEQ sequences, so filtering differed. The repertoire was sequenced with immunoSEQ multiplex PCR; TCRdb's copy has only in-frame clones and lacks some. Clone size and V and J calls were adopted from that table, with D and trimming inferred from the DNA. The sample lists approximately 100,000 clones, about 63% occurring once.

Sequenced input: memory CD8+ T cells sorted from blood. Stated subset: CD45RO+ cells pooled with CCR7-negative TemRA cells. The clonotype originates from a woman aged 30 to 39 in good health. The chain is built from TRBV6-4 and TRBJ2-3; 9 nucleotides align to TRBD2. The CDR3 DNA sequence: TGTGCCAGCAGTGAGGGACTAGCCGCAGATACGCAGTATTTT. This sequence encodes CASSEGLAADTQYF.